This paragraph reports one TCR beta chain. These data belong to a study of blood T cell repertoires in COVID-19. Study as a whole: COVID-19 samples from acute and convalescent phases originated in the United States, Italy and Spain.

Generated by immunoSEQ multiplex PCR, the TCRdb table keeps only in-frame clones and is missing some. The sample has some 120,000 clones, around three quarters seen once. V shed 0 bases and J 5 bases; nucleotides not matched to a gene: 9. Germline V CDR1 and CDR2: LNHNV, YYDKDF (reference sequence). This CDR3 is 16 amino acids long. The receptor's source is a man aged 40-49 years with active or convalescent COVID-19. Sequences were obtained from peripheral blood. The rearrangement joins TRBV15 to TRBJ1-1; 7 bases are a match to TRBD1. Written as DNA, the CDR3 is TGTGCCACCAGCAGAGATGAACAGGGGAGAGAAACTGAAGCTTTCTTT. Translated, it gives CATSRDEQGRETEAFF.